Detailed here is one T cell receptor beta chain. This clonotype was picked up many times. Its antigen remains unidentified. The input lacks base qualities; no much larger clone sits a single base away. The sample originates from a study of T cells in Graves' hyperthyroidism and ophthalmopathy (dated by TCRdb to the late 2010s). For the study in its entirety: Peripheral blood samples were taken at initial diagnosis, before any treatment was given. To identify distinguishing TCR V-J signatures, a discovery cohort of 100 or so patients was used, comprising 40 to 45 with Graves' ophthalmopathy and approximately 57 with stable Graves' hyperthyroidism. Whether ophthalmopathy could be predicted prospectively was tested in an independent validation cohort made up of under 20 hyperthyroidism patients plus 17 patients who later progressed to ophthalmopathy. The 100 or so discovery patients were randomly split 7:3 into training and test sets. In addition, the study compared T-cell repertoires in thyroid tissue and in blood from roughly 6 Graves' hyperthyroidism patients. Following sampling, methimazole starting at 30 mg daily was given to hyperthyroidism patients, and high-dose intravenous methylprednisolone was given to ophthalmopathy patients. The paper describes TCR Vbeta CDR3 sequencing of fewer than 150 peripheral blood samples, made up of under 50 ophthalmopathy patients, over 70 hyperthyroidism patients and 17 progressor patients.

The TCR beta CDR3 regions were amplified from the RNA transcripts. The first round of RT-PCR for the TCR CDR3 was performed with the HTBI primer set and the Qiagen OneStep RT-PCR kit. Libraries were constructed in a second round of multiplex PCR, after which size selection and purification were carried out. The libraries were sequenced on an Illumina HiSeq2000 using paired-end 100 bp reads. The authors' pipeline ran thus. SOAPnuke was used to process the raw data, throwing out any read that contained adapters or uncalled bases, had a mean Phred below 15, or lacked an exact constant-primer or identifier match. High-quality paired reads were merged using COPE v1.2.5, and each unique nucleotide sequence was defined as a clonotype. MiTCR v1.1 was used to align the clonotypes against IMGT TRBV, TRBD and TRBJ reference segments. Only V-J combinations with frequency above 0.0001, covering approximately 99% of repertoires, were analysed. A TCS score was defined as the ratio between F50 (clonal expansion) and ExV (chaos), using BLOSUM62-based TCRdist between CDR3 peptides within each V-J. Welch's t-statistics and random forest reduced fewer than 600 V-J features to 10 to 15, which were used in a naive Bayes classifier (R e1071). Using fastp trimming at Q25 and MiXCR clonotype assembly, TCRdb reanalyzed the public sequencing data and kept in-frame beta chains. Each CDR3 protein appears once, grouped with its most common genes and DNA. The V and J calls here are based on TCRdb, not the publication. Within this sample are hundreds of thousands of distinct CDR3 sequences, with around 13% of them counted one time only. Around 14% of the sample rests with the top ten.

From V the trimming removes 3 bases and from J it removes 0 bases, while the gene matches leave 11 bases of the junction unaccounted for. The CDR3, cysteine through phenylalanine, is 17 amino acids long. The read is trimmed to its CDR3 DNA, 51 bases read in frame from base 1. The germline V gene (reference sequence) specifies DFQATT as CDR1 and SNEGSKA as CDR2. Overall results and qualifications from the work: Most expanded thyroid clonotypes (frequency above 0.001) were also found in blood, which suggests that blood repertoires may mirror thyroid immune responses. No statistical method was used to fix the sample size in advance, and group allocation was not hidden from the investigators. In validation, progression to ophthalmopathy was predicted by the model with almost 71% sensitivity and about 72% specificity, a median of approximately 6.5 months before onset. In cross-validation, a model built on a 13 V-J signature told ophthalmopathy apart from stable hyperthyroidism with 87.88% sensitivity and 81% to 82% specificity, and in testing the same model reached 80%/75%.

A patient counted as having stable Graves' hyperthyroidism if no progression to ophthalmopathy occurred over 18 months of follow-up. The hyperthyroidism patients were between 18 and 65 years old and newly diagnosed, with a disease duration of less than 2 months. The study excluded patients with uncontrolled infections, other autoimmune diseases, pregnancy or lactation. Diagnoses were established on the basis of clinical symptoms, serum thyroxine and TRAb, thyroid ultrasound, and orbital computed tomography. PBMCs were isolated from 7.5 to 10 ml of fresh peripheral blood by Ficoll-Paque density gradient centrifugation. Total RNA was extracted with Trizol reagent, and quality was checked on an Agilent 2100 Bioanalyzer.

Material for sequencing was blood. The receptor was isolated from a woman between 40 and 50 years old with Graves' hyperthyroidism. The rearrangement combines TRBV20-1 with TRBJ2-1; the central 7 bases match TRBD2. DNA sequence: TGCAGTGCTAGTTCGGCTAGCGGAGATGTCTCCTACAATGAGCAGTTCTTC. Its translation reads: CSASSASGDVSYNEQFF.